These 7 T cell receptor beta chains originate from one sample sequenced in a study of blood T cell repertoires in COVID-19. Method: immunoSEQ multiplex PCR; TCRdb's copy keeps in-frame clones and lacks some. The repertoire holds about 350,000 clones, 86% seen once, with roughly 7.1% in the top ten. Sequencing used peripheral blood. These receptors originate from a woman aged 55-69 years with COVID-19, enrolled during active disease.

The V call is TRBV6-4, the J call TRBJ1-4; TRBD1 matches 10 bases. Unmatched junction bases numbered 14, after V lost 8 bases and J lost 8 bases. CDR1 is MRHNA, CDR2 SNTAGT, per germline. This CDR3 is built from 16 residues. CDR3 residues: CASAYKAGQGTEKLFF. The CDR3 DNA follows: TGTGCCAGCGCATACAAAGCGGGACAGGGGACGGAAAAACTGTTTTTT.

This chain links TRBV7-2 with TRBJ2-3; 7 bases are a match to TRBD1. The CDR3 covers 12 residues. Germline assignment: CDR1 SGHTA and CDR2 FQGNSA. The V and J ends lost 5 bases and 6 bases, in that order; junction bases with no gene match: 2. CDR3 residues: CASSPRGDTQYF. In nucleotides, the CDR3 is TGTGCCAGCAGCCCCAGGGGGGATACGCAGTATTTT.

The V and J genes are TRBV6-5 and TRBJ2-7, with a possible D match to TRBD1 (7 bases). CDR3 length: 15 amino acids. Deletions cut 4 bases from V and 2 bases from J, with 15 bases between. CDR1 and CDR2 (germline): MNHEY, SVGAGI. For the CDR3, the DNA is TGTGCCAGCAGTTCCGGGGGACAGTCAACCTACGAGCAGTACTTC. This sequence encodes CASSSGGQSTYEQYF.

This sequence joins TRBV18 and TRBJ2-1; 11 bases fit TRBD2. The V gene's germline CDR1 is KGHSH and CDR2 LQKENI. Trimming took 5 bases from V and 5 from J; bases not matched to a gene: 8. The length of the CDR3 is 16 residues. CDR3 bases: TGTGCCAGCTCATCGAGACTAGCGGGGAAAGACAATGAGCAGTTCTTC. Translated: CASSSRLAGKDNEQFF.

This sequence joins TRBV7-6 and TRBJ1-3, with no clear D. The germline V gene has CDR1 SGHVS and CDR2 FNYEAQ. V lost 1 base, J lost 1 base, and 5 bases lay in between. This CDR3 is built from 14 residues. The CDR3 here is CASSLVSSGNTIYF. The CDR3, as DNA: TGTGCCAGCAGCTTAGTGAGTTCTGGAAACACCATATATTTT. Complete variable domain (other parts from reference TRBV7-6 and TRBJ1-3): GAGVSQSPRYKVTKRGQDVALRCDPISGHVSLYWYRQALGQGPEFLTYFNYEAQQDKSGLPNDRFSAERPEGSISTLTIQRTEQRDSAMYRCASSLVSSGNTIYFGEGSWLTVV.

V and J are TRBV19 and TRBJ2-1, with 9 bases lining up with TRBD2. J gave up 6 bases and V 1 base, and 7 bases lay outside the gene matches. There are 16 residues in the CDR3. Germline V lookup: CDR1 LNHDA, CDR2 SQIVND (reference sequence). The CDR3 nucleotides are TGTGCCAGTAGTATAGCACGCGGGGGGGCCCGCAATGAGCAGTTCTTC. It yields the protein CASSIARGGARNEQFF.

This sequence joins TRBV6-2 or TRBV6-3 and TRBJ1-1, with D uncertain. The CDR3 has 14 residues. V was clipped by 2 bases and J by 2 bases, with 9 bases between them. The germline CDR1 and CDR2 sequences are MNHEY and SVGEGT. The CDR3 loop reads CASSYIRLNTEAFF. The CDR3, as DNA: TGTGCCAGCAGTTACATACGACTAAACACTGAAGCTTTCTTT.